The text below deals with one T cell receptor (beta chain). The target antigen is unknown. Here immunoSEQ multiplex PCR was the method, and the copy in TCRdb shows in-frame clones only, minus some. The sample includes roughly 35,000 clones, roughly 90% of them seen just once. This entry is derived from a study of OX40 agonist ivuxolimab in advanced cancers. Trimming cost V 8 bases and J 3 bases; bases outside gene matches: 13. There are 15 residues in the CDR3. The germline V gene encodes CDR1 MDHEN and CDR2 SYDVKM. Findings of the study overall: Both CD4+ and CD8+ T cell populations in blood had undergone clonal expansion by week 6 at 0.1 to 3.0 mg/kg. What antigens the expanded peripheral T cells recognized was never established.

This receptor was obtained from an adult with an advanced solid tumor such as melanoma, head and neck, liver or kidney cancer. The genes are TRBV28 and TRBJ2-7; 7 bases are a match to TRBD2. The source material was CD4+ or CD8+ T cells sorted from blood, sampled in a trial of the OX40 agonist ivuxolimab. The CDR3 sequence: CASSPGGGENYEQYF. The CDR3 DNA sequence: TGTGCCAGCTCCCCTGGGGGGGGAGAGAACTACGAGCAGTACTTC. Full variable domain (remainder filled in from reference TRBV28 and TRBJ2-7): DVKVTQSSRYLVKRTGEKVFLECVQDMDHENMFWYRQDPGLGLRLIYFSYDVKMKEKGDIPEGYSVSREKKERFSLILESASTNQTSMYLCASSPGGGENYEQYFGPGTRLTVT.